The TCR beta chain described here comes from a study of high-grade serous ovarian cancer treatment subgroups. Study in general: Each sample yielded on average roughly 8,200 unique TCR beta rearrangements from approximately 15,000 reads.

The tumor samples were collected prior to definitive surgery or chemotherapy. TCRdb's table, derived via immunoSEQ multiplex PCR, lists solely in-frame clones and lacks some. In the table there are 7,000 or so clones, approximately 79% of which are singletons. Study results and limitations: Without spatial data, bulk sequencing limits insight into HGSC tumor diversity. CDR1 and CDR2 were left unanalyzed; analyses focused on CDR3. TCR clonal relatedness correlated positively with neoantigen level.

To note about this clone: Its target is unknown.

Sequencing was done on a sample of tumor tissue. This receptor was obtained from a human donor with high-grade serous ovarian cancer.

CDR3 DNA sequence: TGTGCCAGCCTAAAGGAGAGGTACACCGGGGAGCTGTTTTTT. Translating it yields CASLKERYTGELFF. The rearrangement joins TRBV21-1 to TRBJ2-2; no check of the table's D call, TRBD2, against the DNA was made. TRBV21-1 is a known pseudogene. The CDR3 is made up of 14 amino acids.